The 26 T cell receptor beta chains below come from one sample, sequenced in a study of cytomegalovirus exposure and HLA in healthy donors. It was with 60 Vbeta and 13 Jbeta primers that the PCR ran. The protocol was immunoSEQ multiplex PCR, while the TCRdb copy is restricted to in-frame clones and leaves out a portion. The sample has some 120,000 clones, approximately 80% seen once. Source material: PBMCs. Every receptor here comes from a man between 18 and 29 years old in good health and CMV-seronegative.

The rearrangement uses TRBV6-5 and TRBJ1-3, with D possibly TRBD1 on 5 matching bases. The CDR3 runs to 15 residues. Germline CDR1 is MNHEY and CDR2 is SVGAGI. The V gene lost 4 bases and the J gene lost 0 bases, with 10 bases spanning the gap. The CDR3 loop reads CASSWGGDSGNTIYF. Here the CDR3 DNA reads TGTGCCAGCAGTTGGGGGGGTGACTCTGGAAACACCATATATTTT.

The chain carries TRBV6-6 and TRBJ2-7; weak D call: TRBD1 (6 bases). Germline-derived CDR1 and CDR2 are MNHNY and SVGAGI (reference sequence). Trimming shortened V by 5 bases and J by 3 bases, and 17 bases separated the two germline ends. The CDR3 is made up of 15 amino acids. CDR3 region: CASSKEQGSVYEQYF. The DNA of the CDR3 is TGTGCCAGCAGTAAAGAACAGGGATCGGTCTACGAGCAGTACTTC.

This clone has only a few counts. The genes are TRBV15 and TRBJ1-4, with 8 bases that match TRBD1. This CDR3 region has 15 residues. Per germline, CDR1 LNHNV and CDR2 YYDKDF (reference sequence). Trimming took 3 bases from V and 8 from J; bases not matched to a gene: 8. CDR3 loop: CATSRDRARGEKLFF. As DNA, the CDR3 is TGTGCCACCAGCAGGGACAGGGCTAGGGGAGAAAAACTGTTTTTT.

This chain's CDR3 is CASSRLQGTNYGYTF. In DNA form, the CDR3 reads TGTGCCAGCAGCCGACTACAGGGGACCAACTATGGCTACACCTTC. V is TRBV7-3 and J is TRBJ1-2; 7 bases map to TRBD1. The V gene's germline CDR1 is SGHTA and CDR2 FQGTGA. The CDR3 runs to 15 residues. Trimming at V came to 5 bases and at J to 2 bases, leaving 8 bases not matched to a gene.

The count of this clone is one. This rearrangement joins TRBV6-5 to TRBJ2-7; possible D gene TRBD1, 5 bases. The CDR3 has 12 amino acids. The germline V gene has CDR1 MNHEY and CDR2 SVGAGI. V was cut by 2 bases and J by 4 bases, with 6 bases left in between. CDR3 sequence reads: CASSYQGYEQYF. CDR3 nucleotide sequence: TGTGCCAGCAGTTACCAGGGTTACGAGCAGTACTTC.

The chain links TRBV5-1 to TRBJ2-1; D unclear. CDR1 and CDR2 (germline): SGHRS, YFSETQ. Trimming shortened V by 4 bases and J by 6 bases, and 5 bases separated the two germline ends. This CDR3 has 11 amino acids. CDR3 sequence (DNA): TGCGCCAGCAGCGCCAGCAATGAGCAGTTCTTC. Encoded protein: CASSASNEQFF.

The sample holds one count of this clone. The CDR3 DNA reads TGTGCCAGCAGCACCCTACTAGCGGGAGAAGGGGATACGCAGTATTTT. It encodes CASSTLLAGEGDTQYF. V gene TRBV9 combines with J gene TRBJ2-3; TRBD2 aligns across 11 bases. This CDR3 has 16 amino acids. Trimming took 4 bases from V and 6 from J; bases not matched to a gene: 10. The germline V gene encodes CDR1 SGDLS and CDR2 YYNGEE.

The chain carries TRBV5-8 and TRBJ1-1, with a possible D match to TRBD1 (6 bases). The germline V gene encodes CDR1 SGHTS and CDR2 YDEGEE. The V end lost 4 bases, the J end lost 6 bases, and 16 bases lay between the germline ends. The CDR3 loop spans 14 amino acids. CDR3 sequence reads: CASSAAGVSSEAFF. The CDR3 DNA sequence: TGTGCCAGCAGCGCCGCAGGGGTAAGTTCTGAAGCTTTCTTT.

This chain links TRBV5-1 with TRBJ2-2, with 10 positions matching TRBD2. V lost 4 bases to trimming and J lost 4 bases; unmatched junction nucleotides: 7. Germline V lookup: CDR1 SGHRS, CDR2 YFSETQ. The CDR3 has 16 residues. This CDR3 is CASSQREGRGTGELFF. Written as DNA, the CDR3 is TGCGCCAGCAGCCAGCGGGAGGGCCGGGGCACCGGGGAGCTGTTTTTT.

CDR3 sequence: CASSFPPTGPNTEAFF. The CDR3 DNA reads TGTGCCAGCAGCTTCCCCCCGACAGGGCCGAACACTGAAGCTTTCTTT. The rearrangement uses TRBV11-2 and TRBJ1-1; 7 nucleotides align to TRBD1. This CDR3 has 16 residues. Per the germline V gene, CDR1 is SGHAT and CDR2 is FQNNGV. After removal of 3 bases from V and 1 base from J, the junction contained 8 bases not matched to a gene.

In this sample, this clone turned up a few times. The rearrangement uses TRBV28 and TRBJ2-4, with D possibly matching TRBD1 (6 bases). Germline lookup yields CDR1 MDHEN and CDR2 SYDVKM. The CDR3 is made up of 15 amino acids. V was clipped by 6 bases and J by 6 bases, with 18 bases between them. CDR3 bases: TGTGCCAGCAGCCTCCTCGGGACAATAGGAAACATTCAGTACTTC. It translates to CASSLLGTIGNIQYF. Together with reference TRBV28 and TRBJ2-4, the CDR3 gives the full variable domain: DVKVTQSSRYLVKRTGEKVFLECVQDMDHENMFWYRQDPGLGLRLIYFSYDVKMKEKGDIPEGYSVSREKKERFSLILESASTNQTSMYLCASSLLGTIGNIQYFGAGTRLSVL.

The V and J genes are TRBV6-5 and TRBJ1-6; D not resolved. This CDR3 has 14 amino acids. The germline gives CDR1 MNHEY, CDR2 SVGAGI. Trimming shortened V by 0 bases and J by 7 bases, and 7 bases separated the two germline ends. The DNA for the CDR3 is TGTGCCAGCAGTTACTCGGGCTGGAATTCACCCCTCCACTTT. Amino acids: CASSYSGWNSPLHF.

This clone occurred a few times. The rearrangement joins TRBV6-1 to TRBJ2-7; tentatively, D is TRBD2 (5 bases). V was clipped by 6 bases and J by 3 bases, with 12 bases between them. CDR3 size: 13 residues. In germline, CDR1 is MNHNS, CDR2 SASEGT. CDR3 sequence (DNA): TGTGCCAGCAGGGAAACCGGGATCTACGAGCAGTACTTC. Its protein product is CASRETGIYEQYF.

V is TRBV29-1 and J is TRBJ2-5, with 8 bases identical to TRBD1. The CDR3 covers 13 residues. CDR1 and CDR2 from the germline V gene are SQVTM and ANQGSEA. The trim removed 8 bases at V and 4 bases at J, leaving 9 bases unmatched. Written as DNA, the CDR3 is TGCAGCTCGCGGACAGGGAAACTAGAGACCCAGTACTTC. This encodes CSSRTGKLETQYF.

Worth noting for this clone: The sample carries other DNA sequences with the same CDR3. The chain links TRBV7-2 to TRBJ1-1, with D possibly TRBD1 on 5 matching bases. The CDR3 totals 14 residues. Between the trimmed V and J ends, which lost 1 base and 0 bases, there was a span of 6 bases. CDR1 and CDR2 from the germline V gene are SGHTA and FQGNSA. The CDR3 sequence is CASSLGGVNTEAFF. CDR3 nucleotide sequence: TGTGCCAGCAGCTTAGGGGGCGTGAACACTGAAGCTTTCTTT.

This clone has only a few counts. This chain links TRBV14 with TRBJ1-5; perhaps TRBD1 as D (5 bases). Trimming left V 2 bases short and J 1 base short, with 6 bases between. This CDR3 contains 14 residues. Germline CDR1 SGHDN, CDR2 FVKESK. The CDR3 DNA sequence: TGTGCCAGCAGCCAACAGGGAAGCAATCAGCCCCAGCATTTT. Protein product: CASSQQGSNQPQHF.

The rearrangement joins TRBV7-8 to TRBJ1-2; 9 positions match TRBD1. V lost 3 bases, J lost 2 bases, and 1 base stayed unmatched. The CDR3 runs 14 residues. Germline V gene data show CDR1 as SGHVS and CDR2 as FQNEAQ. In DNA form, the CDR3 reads TGTGCCAGCAGCTTGGACAGGGGCAACTATGGCTACACCTTC. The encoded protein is CASSLDRGNYGYTF.

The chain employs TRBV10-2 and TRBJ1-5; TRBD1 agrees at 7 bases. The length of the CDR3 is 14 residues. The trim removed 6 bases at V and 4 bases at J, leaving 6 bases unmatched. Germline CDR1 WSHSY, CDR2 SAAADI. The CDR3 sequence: CASSLSGGNQPQHF. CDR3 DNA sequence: TGCGCCAGCAGCCTTTCAGGGGGGAATCAGCCCCAGCATTTT.

The CDR3 coding sequence is TGTGCCAGCAGCGAAGCCGGGACAGGAGGTGAAAAACTGTTTTTT. It is translated as CASSEAGTGGEKLFF. V is TRBV9 and J is TRBJ1-4; 8 nucleotides agree with TRBD1. Per germline, CDR1 SGDLS and CDR2 YYNGEE. CDR3 length: 15 amino acids. V gave up 3 bases and J gave up 7 bases; unmatched junction bases: 8.

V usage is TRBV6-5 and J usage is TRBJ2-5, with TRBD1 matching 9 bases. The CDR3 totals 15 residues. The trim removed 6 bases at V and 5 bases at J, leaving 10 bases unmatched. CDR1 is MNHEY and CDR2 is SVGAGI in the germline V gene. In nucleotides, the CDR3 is TGTGCCAGCAGCCCTATTACAGGGGGCCTCGAGACCCAGTACTTC. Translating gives CASSPITGGLETQYF.

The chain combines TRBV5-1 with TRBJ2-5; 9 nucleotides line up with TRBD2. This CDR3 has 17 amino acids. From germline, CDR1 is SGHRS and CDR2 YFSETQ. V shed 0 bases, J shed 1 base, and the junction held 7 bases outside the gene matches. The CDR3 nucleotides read TGCGCCAGCAGCTTGGGGCTAGCGGGGTTCTCCCAAGAGACCCAGTACTTC. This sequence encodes CASSLGLAGFSQETQYF.

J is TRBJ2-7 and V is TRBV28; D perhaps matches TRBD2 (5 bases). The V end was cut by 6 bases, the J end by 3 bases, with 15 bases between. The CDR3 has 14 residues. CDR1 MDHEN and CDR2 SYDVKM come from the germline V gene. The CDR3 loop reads CASSTQPGSYEQYF. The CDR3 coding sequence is TGTGCCAGCAGCACTCAACCGGGGAGCTACGAGCAGTACTTC.

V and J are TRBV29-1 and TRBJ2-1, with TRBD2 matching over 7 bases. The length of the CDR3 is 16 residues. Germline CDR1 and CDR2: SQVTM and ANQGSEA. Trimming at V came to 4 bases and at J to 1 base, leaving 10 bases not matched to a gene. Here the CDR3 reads CSVVSLSGMSYNEQFF. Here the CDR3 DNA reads TGCAGCGTTGTAAGCCTAAGCGGGATGTCCTACAATGAGCAGTTCTTC.

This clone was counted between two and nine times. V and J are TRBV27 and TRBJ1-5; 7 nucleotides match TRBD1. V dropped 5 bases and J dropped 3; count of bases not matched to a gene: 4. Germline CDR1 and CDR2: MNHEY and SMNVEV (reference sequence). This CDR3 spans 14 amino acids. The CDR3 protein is CASSRTGYNQPQHF. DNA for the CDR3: TGTGCCAGCAGTCGGACAGGCTACAATCAGCCCCAGCATTTT.

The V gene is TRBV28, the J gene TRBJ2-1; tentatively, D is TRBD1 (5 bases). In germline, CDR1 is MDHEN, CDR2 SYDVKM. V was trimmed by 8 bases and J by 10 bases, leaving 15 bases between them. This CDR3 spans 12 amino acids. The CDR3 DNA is TGTGCCAGCGCAGGGCCTTTGGGGGAGCAGTTCTTC. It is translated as CASAGPLGEQFF.

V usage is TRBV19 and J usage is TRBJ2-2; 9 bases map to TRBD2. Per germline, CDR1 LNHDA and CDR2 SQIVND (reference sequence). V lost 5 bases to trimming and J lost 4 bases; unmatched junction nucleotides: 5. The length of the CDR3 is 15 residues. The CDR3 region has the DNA TGTGCCAGTAGTTCCATAGCGGGAGCCACCGGGGAGCTGTTTTTT. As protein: CASSSIAGATGELFF.